This T cell receptor (beta chain) was observed in a study of blood T cells in healthy people across ages. The second PCR ran about 6 to 11 cycles with a sample-barcoded 5' primer and J-beta primers. Every individual sample yielded 2.5 million or more paired-end reads (each containing CDR3). TCRdb recomputed calls from the 5' RACE reads with MiXCR, one row per CDR3 protein. Of around 1.1 million distinct CDR3 sequences in the sample, 30% to 40% were seen once. All donors came from Russia, were Caucasian and healthy, and spanned ages roughly 6 to 95. Isolated per sample were at least 6 million PBMCs. This clonotype was observed a handful of times. A junction boundary mismatches the germline segment, possibly from a read error. Germline loops: CDR1 LNHDA, CDR2 SQIVND (reference sequence). This CDR3 region has 14 residues.

The chain combines TRBV19 with TRBJ1-2, with TRBD1 matching 7 bases. Sequencing was carried out using blood. This sequence originates from a man aged 18-30 years in good health. CDR3 DNA sequence: TGTGCCAGTAGTATCGACAGGGAGAACTGTGGCTACACCTTC. Its protein is CASSIDRENCGYTF.